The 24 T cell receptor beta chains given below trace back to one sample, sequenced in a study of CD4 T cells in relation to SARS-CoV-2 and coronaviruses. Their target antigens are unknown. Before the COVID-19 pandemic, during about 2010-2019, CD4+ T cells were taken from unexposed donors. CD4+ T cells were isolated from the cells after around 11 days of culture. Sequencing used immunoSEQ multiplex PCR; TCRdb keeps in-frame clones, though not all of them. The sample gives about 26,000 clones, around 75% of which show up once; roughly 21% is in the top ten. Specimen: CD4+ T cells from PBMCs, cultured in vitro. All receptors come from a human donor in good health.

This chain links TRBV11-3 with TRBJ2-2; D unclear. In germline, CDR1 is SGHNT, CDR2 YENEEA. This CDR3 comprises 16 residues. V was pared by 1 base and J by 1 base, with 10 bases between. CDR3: CASSLGPVMNTGELFF. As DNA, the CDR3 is TGTGCCAGCAGCTTAGGGCCGGTAATGAACACCGGGGAGCTGTTTTTT.

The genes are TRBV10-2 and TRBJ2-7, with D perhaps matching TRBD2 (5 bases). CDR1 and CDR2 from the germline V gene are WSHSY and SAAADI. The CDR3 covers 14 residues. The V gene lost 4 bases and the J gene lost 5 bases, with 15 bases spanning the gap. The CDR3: CASSVGLAENEQYF. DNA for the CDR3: TGCGCCAGCAGTGTAGGGCTAGCTGAAAACGAGCAGTACTTC.

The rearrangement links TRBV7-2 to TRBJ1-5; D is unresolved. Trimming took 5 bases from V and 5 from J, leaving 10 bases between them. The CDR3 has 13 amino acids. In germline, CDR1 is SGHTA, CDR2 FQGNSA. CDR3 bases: TGTGCCAGCAGCCCCCAGGTTGATCAGCCCCAGCATTTT. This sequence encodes CASSPQVDQPQHF. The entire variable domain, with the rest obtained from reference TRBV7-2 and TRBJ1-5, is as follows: GAGVSQSPSNKVTEKGKDVELRCDPISGHTALYWYRQSLGQGLEFLIYFQGNSAPDKSGLPSDRFSAERTGGSVSTLTIQRTQQEDSAVYLCASSPQVDQPQHFGDGTRLSIL.

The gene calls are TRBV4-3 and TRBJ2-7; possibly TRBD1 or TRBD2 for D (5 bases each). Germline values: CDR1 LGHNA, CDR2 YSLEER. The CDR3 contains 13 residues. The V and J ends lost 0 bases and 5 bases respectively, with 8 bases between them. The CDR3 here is CASSQDWGNEQYF. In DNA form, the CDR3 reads TGCGCCAGCAGCCAAGATTGGGGGAACGAGCAGTACTTC.

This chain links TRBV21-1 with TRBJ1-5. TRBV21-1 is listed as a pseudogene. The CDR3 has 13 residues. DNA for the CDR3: TGTGCCAGCAGCCCCCCCCCGAGCGGGCCCCAGCATTTT. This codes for CASSPPPSGPQHF.

The CDR3 reads CASSIGRNTGELFF. The CDR3 nucleotides read TGTGCCAGTAGTATAGGCAGGAACACCGGGGAGCTGTTTTTT. This chain connects TRBV19 to TRBJ2-2; D is uncertain. Germline CDR1 reads LNHDA; CDR2 reads SQIVND (reference sequence). V shed 1 base and J shed 1 base, with 4 bases lying between them. This CDR3 has 14 residues.

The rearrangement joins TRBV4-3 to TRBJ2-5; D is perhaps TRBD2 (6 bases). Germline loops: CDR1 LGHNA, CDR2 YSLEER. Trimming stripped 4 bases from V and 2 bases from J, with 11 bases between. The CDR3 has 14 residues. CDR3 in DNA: TGCGCCAGCAGCCGGGGACTGTATCAAGAGACCCAGTACTTC. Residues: CASSRGLYQETQYF.

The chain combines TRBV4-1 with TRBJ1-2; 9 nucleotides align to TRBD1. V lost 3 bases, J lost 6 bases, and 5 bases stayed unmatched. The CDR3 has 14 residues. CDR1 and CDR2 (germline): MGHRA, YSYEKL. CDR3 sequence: CASSHAGTGHGYTF. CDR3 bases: TGCGCCAGCAGCCATGCCGGGACAGGGCATGGCTACACCTTC.

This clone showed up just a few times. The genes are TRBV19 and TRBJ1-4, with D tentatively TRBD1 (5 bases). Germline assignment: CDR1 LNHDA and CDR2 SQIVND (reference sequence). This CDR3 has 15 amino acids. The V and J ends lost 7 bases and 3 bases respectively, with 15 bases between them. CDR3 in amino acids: CASTPSGRANEKLFF. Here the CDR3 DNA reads TGTGCCAGTACACCATCGGGGCGAGCTAATGAAAAACTGTTTTTT.

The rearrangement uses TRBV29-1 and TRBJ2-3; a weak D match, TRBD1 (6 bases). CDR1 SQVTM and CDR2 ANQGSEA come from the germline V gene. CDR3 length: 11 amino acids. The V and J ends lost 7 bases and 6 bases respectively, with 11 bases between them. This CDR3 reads CSAWGPDTQYF. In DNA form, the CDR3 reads TGCAGCGCCTGGGGGCCGGATACGCAGTATTTT.

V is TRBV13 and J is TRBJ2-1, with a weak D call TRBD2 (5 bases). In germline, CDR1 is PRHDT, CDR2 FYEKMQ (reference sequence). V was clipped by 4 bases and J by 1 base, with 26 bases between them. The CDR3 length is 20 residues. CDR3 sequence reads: CASSSILPGIEGYSYNEQFF. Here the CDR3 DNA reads TGTGCCAGCAGCTCAATATTACCCGGAATAGAGGGCTATTCCTACAATGAGCAGTTCTTC.

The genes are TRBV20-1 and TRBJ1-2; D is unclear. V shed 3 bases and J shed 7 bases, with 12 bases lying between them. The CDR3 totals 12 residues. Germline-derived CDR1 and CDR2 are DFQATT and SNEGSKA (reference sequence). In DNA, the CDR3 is TGCAGTGCTAGTGGGAGGCTGGGTGGCTACACCTTC. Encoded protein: CSASGRLGGYTF.

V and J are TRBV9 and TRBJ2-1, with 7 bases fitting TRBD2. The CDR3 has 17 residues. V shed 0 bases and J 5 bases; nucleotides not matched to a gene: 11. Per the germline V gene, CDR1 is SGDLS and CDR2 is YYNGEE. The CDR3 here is CASSVGPGLHSNNEQFF. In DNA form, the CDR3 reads TGTGCCAGCAGCGTAGGGCCGGGACTACACAGTAACAATGAGCAGTTCTTC.

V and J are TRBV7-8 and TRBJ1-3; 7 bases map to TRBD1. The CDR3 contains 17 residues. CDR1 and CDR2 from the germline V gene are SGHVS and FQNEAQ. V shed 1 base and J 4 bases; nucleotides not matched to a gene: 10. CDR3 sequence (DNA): TGTGCCAGCAGCTTAGTTACAGGGGCAATAGGAGGAAACACCATATATTTT. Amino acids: CASSLVTGAIGGNTIYF.

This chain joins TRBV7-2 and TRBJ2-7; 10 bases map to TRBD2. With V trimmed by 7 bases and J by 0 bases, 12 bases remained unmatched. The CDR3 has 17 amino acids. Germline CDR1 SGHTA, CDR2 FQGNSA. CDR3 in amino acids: CASTRRGLASSSYEQYF. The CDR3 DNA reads TGTGCCAGCACAAGAAGGGGACTAGCGTCAAGCTCCTACGAGCAGTACTTC.

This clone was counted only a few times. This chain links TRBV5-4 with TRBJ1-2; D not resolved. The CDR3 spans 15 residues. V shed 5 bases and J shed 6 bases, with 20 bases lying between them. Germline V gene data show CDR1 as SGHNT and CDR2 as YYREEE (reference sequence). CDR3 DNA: TGTGCCAGCAGAAAGACTGGGGTGGGAGTCGATGGCTACACCTTC. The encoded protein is CASRKTGVGVDGYTF.

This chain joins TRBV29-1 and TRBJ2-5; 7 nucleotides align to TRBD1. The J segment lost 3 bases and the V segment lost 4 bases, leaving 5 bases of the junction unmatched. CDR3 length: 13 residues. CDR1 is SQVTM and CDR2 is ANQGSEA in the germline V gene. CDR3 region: CSVGQGVKETQYF. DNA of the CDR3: TGCAGCGTTGGACAGGGTGTAAAAGAGACCCAGTACTTC.

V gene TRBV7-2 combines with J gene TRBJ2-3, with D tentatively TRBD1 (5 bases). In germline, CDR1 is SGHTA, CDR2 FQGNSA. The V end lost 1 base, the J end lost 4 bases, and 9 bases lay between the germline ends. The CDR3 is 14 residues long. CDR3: CASSLVGRADTQYF. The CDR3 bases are TGTGCCAGCAGCTTAGTGGGCAGGGCAGATACGCAGTATTTT.

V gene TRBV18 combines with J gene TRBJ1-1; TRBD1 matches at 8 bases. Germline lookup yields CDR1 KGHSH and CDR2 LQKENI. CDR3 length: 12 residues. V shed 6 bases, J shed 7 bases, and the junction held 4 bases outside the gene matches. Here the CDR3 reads CASSADRDEAFF. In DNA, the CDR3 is TGTGCCAGCTCCGCGGACAGGGATGAAGCTTTCTTT.

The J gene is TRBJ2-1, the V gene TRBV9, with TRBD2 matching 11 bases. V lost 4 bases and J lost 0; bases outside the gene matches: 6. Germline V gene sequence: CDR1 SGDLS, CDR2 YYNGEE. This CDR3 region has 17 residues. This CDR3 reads CASSSRTSGSSYNEQFF. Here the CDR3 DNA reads TGTGCCAGCAGCTCACGAACTAGCGGGAGCTCCTACAATGAGCAGTTCTTC.

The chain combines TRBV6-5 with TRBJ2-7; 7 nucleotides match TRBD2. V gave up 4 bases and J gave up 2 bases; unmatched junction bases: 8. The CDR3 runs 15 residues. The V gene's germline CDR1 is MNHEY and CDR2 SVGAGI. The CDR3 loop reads CASSFRGRAPYEQYF. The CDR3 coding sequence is TGTGCCAGCAGTTTCCGGGGGAGGGCCCCCTACGAGCAGTACTTC.

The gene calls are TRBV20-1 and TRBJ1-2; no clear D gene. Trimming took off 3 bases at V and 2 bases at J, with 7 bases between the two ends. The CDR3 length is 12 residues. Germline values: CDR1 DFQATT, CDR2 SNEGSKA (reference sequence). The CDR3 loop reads CSASSGNYGYTF. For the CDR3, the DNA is TGCAGTGCTAGTTCGGGGAACTATGGCTACACCTTC.

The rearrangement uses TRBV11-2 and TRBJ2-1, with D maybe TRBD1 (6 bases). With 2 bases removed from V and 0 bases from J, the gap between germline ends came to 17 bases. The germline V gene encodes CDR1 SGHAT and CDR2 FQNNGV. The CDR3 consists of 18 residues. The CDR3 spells CASSLRAWGQSSYNEQFF. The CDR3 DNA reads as TGTGCCAGCAGCTTACGCGCCTGGGGGCAAAGCTCCTACAATGAGCAGTTCTTC.

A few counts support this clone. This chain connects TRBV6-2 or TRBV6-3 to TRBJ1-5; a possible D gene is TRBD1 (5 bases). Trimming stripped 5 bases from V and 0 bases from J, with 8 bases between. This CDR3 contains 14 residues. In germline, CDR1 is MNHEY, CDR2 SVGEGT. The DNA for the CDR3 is TGTGCCAGCAGTCAGGGTTATAGCAATCAGCCCCAGCATTTT. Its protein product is CASSQGYSNQPQHF.